This T cell receptor (beta chain) was sequenced during a study of molecular identifiers for immune sequencing clone quantification. In the sort, naive CD8 T cells were defined as CD8+CD4-CCR7+CD45RA+. V gave up 2 bases and J gave up 4 bases, with 6 bases separating them. This CDR3 comprises 13 residues. From germline, CDR1 is SEHNR and CDR2 FQNEAQ (reference sequence). Previously described methods and listed TCR primers were used for bulk TCR libraries. Via MiXCR, TCRdb re-called the PCR reads, giving one row per CDR3 protein. The sample includes fewer than 100,000 distinct CDR3 sequences, roughly 23% of them seen just once. This clonotype was seen repeatedly, ten times or more.

The material sequenced was naive CD8+ T cells from blood, with Jurkat cell RNA spiked in. The subset denotes: FACS-sorted CD8+CD4-CCR7+CD45RA+ naive T cells. The chain has TRBV7-9 and TRBJ1-5; no firm D call. This TCR was recovered from a human donor in good health. Some libraries in this study had Jurkat cell RNA spiked in. This CDR3 is CASSLYGNQPQHF. In DNA, the CDR3 is TGTGCCAGCAGCTTATATGGAAATCAGCCCCAGCATTTT. The complete variable domain, with remaining parts taken from reference TRBV7-9 and TRBJ1-5, reads DTGVSQNPRHKITKRGQNVTFRCDPISEHNRLYWYRQTLGQGPEFLTYFQNEAQLEKSRLLSDRFSAERPKGSFSTLEIQRTEQGDSAMYLCASSLYGNQPQHFGDGTRLSIL.